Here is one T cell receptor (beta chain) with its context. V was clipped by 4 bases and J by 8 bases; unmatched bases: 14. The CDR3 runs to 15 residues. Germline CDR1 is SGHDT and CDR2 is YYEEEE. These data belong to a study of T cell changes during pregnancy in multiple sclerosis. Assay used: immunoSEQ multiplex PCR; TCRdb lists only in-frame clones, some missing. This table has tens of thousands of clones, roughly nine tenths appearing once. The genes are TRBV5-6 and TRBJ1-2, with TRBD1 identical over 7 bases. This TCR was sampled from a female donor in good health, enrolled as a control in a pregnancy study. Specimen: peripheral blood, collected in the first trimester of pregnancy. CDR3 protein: CASSPRGVGGEGYTF. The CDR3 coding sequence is TGTGCCAGCAGCCCCCGTGGGGTAGGGGGCGAAGGCTACACCTTC.